This TCR beta chain emerged from a study of CD8+CD57+ T cells in acquired aplastic anemia. According to the study, genomic DNA was the template for TCR beta VDJ and CDR3 profiling. One entry per CDR3 protein results from TCRdb running MiXCR on the reads. The repertoire holds around 140,000 distinct CDR3 sequences, with around 41% as singletons. In this sample, this clonotype turned up a few times. At one end the junction does not follow the germline gene, possibly because of a read error. The CDR3 is 13 amino acids. The germline V gene has CDR1 SQVTM and CDR2 ANQGSEA. Sequencing was done on a sample of sorted CD4+, CD8+, or CD8+CD57+ T cells (not recorded which) from PBMCs. The J gene is TRBJ2-7, the V gene TRBV29-1; 9 nucleotides line up with TRBD1. This TCR was recovered from a human donor in good health, serving as a control. The CDR3 is CSVEGQGGYGQYF. The CDR3 DNA reads TGCAGCGTTGAGGGACAGGGTGGTTACGGGCAGTACTTC.